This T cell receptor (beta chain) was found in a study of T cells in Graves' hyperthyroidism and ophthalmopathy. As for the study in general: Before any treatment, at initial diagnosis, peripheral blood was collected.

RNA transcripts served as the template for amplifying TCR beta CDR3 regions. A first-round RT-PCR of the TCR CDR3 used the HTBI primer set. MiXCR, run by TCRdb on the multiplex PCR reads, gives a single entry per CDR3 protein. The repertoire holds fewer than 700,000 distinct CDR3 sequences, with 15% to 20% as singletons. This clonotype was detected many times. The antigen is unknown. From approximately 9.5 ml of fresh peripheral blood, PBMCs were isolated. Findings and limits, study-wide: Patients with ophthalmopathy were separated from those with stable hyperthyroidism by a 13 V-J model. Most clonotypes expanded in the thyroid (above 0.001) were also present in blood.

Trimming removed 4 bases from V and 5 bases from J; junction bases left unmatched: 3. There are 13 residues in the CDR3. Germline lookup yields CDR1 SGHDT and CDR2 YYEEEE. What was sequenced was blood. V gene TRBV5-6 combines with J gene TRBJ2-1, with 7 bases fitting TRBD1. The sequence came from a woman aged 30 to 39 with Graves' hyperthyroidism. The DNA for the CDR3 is TGTGCCAGCAGCCCAACAGGGGACAATGAGCAGTTCTTC. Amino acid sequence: CASSPTGDNEQFF.